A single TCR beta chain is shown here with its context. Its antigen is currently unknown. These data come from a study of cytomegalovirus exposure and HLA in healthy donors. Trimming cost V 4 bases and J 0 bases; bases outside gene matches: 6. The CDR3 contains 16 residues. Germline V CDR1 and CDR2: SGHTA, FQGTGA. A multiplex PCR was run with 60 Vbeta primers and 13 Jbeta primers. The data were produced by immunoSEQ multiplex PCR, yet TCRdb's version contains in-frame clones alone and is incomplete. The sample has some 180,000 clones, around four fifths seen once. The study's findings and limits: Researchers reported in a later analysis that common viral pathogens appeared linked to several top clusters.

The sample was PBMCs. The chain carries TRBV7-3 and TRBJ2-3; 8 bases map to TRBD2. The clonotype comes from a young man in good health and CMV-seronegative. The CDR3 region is CASSYLAGLSTDTQYF. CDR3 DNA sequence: TGTGCCAGCAGCTACCTAGCGGGCCTCAGCACAGATACGCAGTATTTT. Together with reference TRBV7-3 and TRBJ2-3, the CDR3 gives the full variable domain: GAGVSQTPSNKVTEKGKYVELRCDPISGHTALYWYRQSLGQGPEFLIYFQGTGAADDSGLPNDRFFAVRPEGSVSTLKIQRTERGDSAVYLCASSYLAGLSTDTQYFGPGTRLTVL.